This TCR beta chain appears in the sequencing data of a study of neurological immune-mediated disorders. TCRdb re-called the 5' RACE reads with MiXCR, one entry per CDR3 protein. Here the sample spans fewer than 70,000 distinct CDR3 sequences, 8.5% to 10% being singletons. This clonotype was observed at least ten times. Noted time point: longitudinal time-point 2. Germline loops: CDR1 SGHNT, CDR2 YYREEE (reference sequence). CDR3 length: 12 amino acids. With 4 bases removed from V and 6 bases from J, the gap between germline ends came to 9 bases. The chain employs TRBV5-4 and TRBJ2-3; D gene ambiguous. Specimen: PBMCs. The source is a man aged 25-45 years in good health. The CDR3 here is CASSPQQDTQYF. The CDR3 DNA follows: TGTGCCAGCAGCCCCCAACAGGATACGCAGTATTTT.